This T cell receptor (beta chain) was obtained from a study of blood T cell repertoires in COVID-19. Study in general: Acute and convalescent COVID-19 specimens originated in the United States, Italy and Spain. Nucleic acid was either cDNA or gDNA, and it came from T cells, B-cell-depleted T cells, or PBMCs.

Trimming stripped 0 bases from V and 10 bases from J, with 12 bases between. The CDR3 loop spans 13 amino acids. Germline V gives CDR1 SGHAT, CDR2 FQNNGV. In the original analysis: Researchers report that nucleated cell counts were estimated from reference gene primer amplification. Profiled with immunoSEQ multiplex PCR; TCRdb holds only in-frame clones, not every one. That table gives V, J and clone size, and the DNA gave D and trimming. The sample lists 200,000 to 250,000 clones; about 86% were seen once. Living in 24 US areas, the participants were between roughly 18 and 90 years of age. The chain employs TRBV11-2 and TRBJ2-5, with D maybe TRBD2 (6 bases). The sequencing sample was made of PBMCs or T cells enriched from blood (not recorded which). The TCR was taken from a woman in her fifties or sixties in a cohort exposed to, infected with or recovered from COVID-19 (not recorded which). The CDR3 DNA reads TGTGCCAGCAGCTTAGAGGAGGGCCTCGGCCAGTACTTC. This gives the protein CASSLEEGLGQYF.